These T cell receptor beta chains were read from a single sample in a study of neoadjuvant anti-PD-1 for oral cavity cancer. Produced via immunoSEQ multiplex PCR; TCRdb's table is partial and in-frame only. In the table there are 13,000 or so clones, about two thirds of which are singletons. Sample: PBMCs, taken after nivolumab (anti-PD-1) treatment. The receptors derive from a person between 35 and 79 years old with oral cavity squamous cell carcinoma. CDR3s include the opening cysteine and the closing phenylalanine or tryptophan. D genes are given only for firm matches. Only some rows state a clone size, as once, few, many or a class for expanded clones.

clone_size j_call d_call v_call cdr3_length cdr3_nt cdr3_aa
NA TRBJ2-5 TRBD2 TRBV6-5 14 TGTGCCAGCAGCCCGACTAGCCTTGGGGAGACCCAGTACTTC CASSPTSLGETQYF
NA TRBJ2-1 NA TRBV30 14 TGTGCCTGGATCCAGCCCGGAACGGCCAATGAGCAGTTCTTC CAWIQPGTANEQFF
NA TRBJ2-3 NA TRBV30 11 TGTGCCTGCCGGAGGGCAGATACGCAGTATTTT CACRRADTQYF
NA TRBJ1-4 NA TRBV5-1 15 TGCGCCAGCAGCTTGTCGGCCATAACTAATGAAAAACTGTTTTTT CASSLSAITNEKLFF
few TRBJ1-1 NA TRBV5-1 15 TGCGCCAGCAGCTCCCCCTTGACAGGGAACACTGAAGCTTTCTTT CASSSPLTGNTEAFF
NA TRBJ2-3 NA TRBV5-1 12 TGCGCCAGCAGCCGGCACACAGATACGCAGTATTTT CASSRHTDTQYF
NA TRBJ2-3 NA TRBV30 13 TGTGCCTCCGATACGGAGGGGGCAGATACGCAGTATTTT CASDTEGADTQYF
NA TRBJ2-3 TRBD2 TRBV5-1 15 TGCGCCAGCAAGGAGCTAGCGGGAGGCACAGATACGCAGTATTTT CASKELAGGTDTQYF
few TRBJ2-5 NA TRBV6-5 14 TGTGCCAGCAGTCCTATCGGGCCCAGAGAGACCCAGTACTTC CASSPIGPRETQYF
NA TRBJ1-1 NA TRBV6-1 13 TGTGCCAGCAGTGAAGCAACGAGGAGTGAAGCTTTCTTT CASSEATRSEAFF
NA TRBJ2-7 NA TRBV2 10 TGTGCCAGCAGGGAGTACGAGCAGTACTTC CASREYEQYF
NA TRBJ2-6 NA TRBV10-2 14 TGCGCCAGCAGTCGGCAGCCTGGGGCCAACGTCCTGACTTTC CASSRQPGANVLTF
NA TRBJ2-7 TRBD1 TRBV6-6 12 TGTGCCAGCAGCCCGACAGGGTCCGAGCAGTACTTC CASSPTGSEQYF
NA TRBJ2-2 NA TRBV5-1 14 TGCGCCAGCAGCTTGCTGGGGGCAGGCGGGGAGCTGTTTTTT CASSLLGAGGELFF
few TRBJ1-5 NA TRBV29-1 15 TGCAGCGTTGAAGAGGGAGGTACCGGCAATCAGCCCCAGCATTTT CSVEEGGTGNQPQHF
once TRBJ2-5 NA TRBV27 14 TGTGCCAGCAGTCCCCGTAATCTCCAAGAGACCCAGTACTTC CASSPRNLQETQYF
NA TRBJ2-3 NA TRBV10-1 13 TGCGCCAGCAGTGAGAGGCGCACAGATACGCAGTATTTT CASSERRTDTQYF
NA TRBJ1-3 NA TRBV4-1 16 TGCGCCAGCAGCCAGGAAGGGACAAACTCTGGAAACACCATATATTTT CASSQEGTNSGNTIYF
once TRBJ1-5 NA TRBV27 18 TGTGCCAGCAGGGGACCCGAGGGAAGGAGTGGTAGCAATCAGCCCCAGCATTTT CASRGPEGRSGSNQPQHF
few TRBJ1-1 NA TRBV18 16 TGTGCCAGCTCACCGCAACAGGGAGGGGTCGGGACTGAAGCTTTCTTT CASSPQQGGVGTEAFF
NA TRBJ1-1 NA TRBV7-9 13 TGTGCCAGCAGCTCCTCCGGGGCACCTGAAGCTTTCTTT CASSSSGAPEAFF
NA TRBJ1-5 NA TRBV7-8 16 TGTGCCAGCAGCTACCGGGGACGGGGAAGCAATCAGCCCCAGCATTTT CASSYRGRGSNQPQHF
NA TRBJ2-3 NA TRBV6-5 14 TGTGCCAGCAGTTACCAACAGTTTGGGGATACGCAGTATTTT CASSYQQFGDTQYF
few TRBJ2-7 NA TRBV4-2 15 TGTGCCAGCAGCCAAGACAGGGAAATTTCCTACGAGCAGTACTTC CASSQDREISYEQYF
NA TRBJ2-7 NA TRBV27 13 TGTGCCAGCAGCCGACTATTCACCTACGAGCAGTACTTC CASSRLFTYEQYF
NA TRBJ1-1 TRBD1 TRBV7-9 15 TGTGCCAGCAGAATTCCAGGGGGTAGCGACACTGAAGCTTTCTTT CASRIPGGSDTEAFF
NA TRBJ1-2 NA TRBV12-5 16 TGTGCTAGTGGTTTGACTCGACAGGATTCTAACTATGGCTACACCTTC CASGLTRQDSNYGYTF
NA TRBJ2-5 NA TRBV4-1 15 TGCGCCAGCAGCCAATTTTACCGCAGTAAAGAGACCCAGTACTTC CASSQFYRSKETQYF
NA TRBJ2-7 NA TRBV11-2 16 TGTGCCAGCAGGAGACCGGGGAGAGGGGCAGCCTACGAGCAGTACTTC CASRRPGRGAAYEQYF
few TRBJ2-5 NA TRBV18 14 TGTGCCAGCTCACTCACGGTAGGCCAAGAGACCCAGTACTTC CASSLTVGQETQYF
NA TRBJ2-1 NA TRBV13 11 TGTGCCAGCAGCTTAAACAATGAGCAGTTCTTC CASSLNNEQFF
NA TRBJ2-1 NA TRBV30 17 TGTGCCTGGAGTGTCATTTCCCTTAAAAGCTCCTACAATGAGCAGTTCTTC CAWSVISLKSSYNEQFF
NA TRBJ2-7 TRBD1 TRBV5-1 15 TGCGCCAGCAGCATGGGGGGACAGGGGGACTACGAGCAGTACTTC CASSMGGQGDYEQYF
NA TRBJ1-4 TRBD1 TRBV10-3 14 TGTGCCATCAGTACAACAGGGGAAGGTGAAAAACTGTTTTTT CAISTTGEGEKLFF
NA TRBJ2-7 NA TRBV10-1 12 TGCGCCAGCAGTGAGTCAGGGCGCGAGCAGTACTTC CASSESGREQYF
NA TRBJ1-2 TRBD1 TRBV7-3 13 TGTGCCAGCAGTTCAGGACAGGGGGGTGGCTACACCTTC CASSSGQGGGYTF
NA TRBJ2-1 TRBD2 TRBV9 15 TGTGCCAGCAGCGCAACTAGCGGGAGGCACAATGAGCAGTTCTTC CASSATSGRHNEQFF
few TRBJ1-1 TRBD1 TRBV30 14 TGTGCCTGGAGTTTTCGGACAGGGGCGTATGAAGCTTTCTTT CAWSFRTGAYEAFF
NA TRBJ1-1 NA TRBV5-1 15 TGCGCCAGCAGCTTGGTGATGGGGCAGAACACTGAAGCTTTCTTT CASSLVMGQNTEAFF
NA TRBJ2-2 NA TRBV7-9 17 TGTGCCAGCAGCTCGCCTTGGGGGGGCTCGAACACCGGGGAGCTGTTTTTT CASSSPWGGSNTGELFF
NA TRBJ1-5 NA TRBV6-5 14 TGTGCCAGCAGTGAAGAGGGGCCCCCTCAGCCCCAGCATTTT CASSEEGPPQPQHF
NA TRBJ2-7 NA TRBV19 11 TGTGCCAGTAGGGGGGGGCGCGAGCAGTACTTC CASRGGREQYF
NA TRBJ1-3 TRBD1 TRBV29-1 16 TGCAGCGCGATGACAGGGGGCTCGTTGGCTGGAAACACCATATATTTT CSAMTGGSLAGNTIYF
NA TRBJ2-1 NA TRBV5-1 11 TGCGCCAGCAGCTTATCTGGTGAGCAGTTCTTC CASSLSGEQFF
NA TRBJ2-4 NA TRBV7-2 15 TGTGCCAGCAGCTTAGTACCTTTGACAGGAAACATTCAGTACTTC CASSLVPLTGNIQYF
NA TRBJ1-1 NA TRBV4-1 17 TGCGCCAGCAGCCAAGTCGATATGGGATTTGCGAGCACTGAAGCTTTCTTT CASSQVDMGFASTEAFF
NA TRBJ1-5 NA TRBV6-6 13 TGTGCCAGCAGTTCCTCGGGGTTTCAGCCCCAGCATTTT CASSSSGFQPQHF
NA TRBJ1-5 NA TRBV4-2 16 TGTGCCAGCAGCCAAGAGGCAGGATGGAGCAATCAGCCCCAGCATTTT CASSQEAGWSNQPQHF
NA TRBJ2-1 NA TRBV6-4 16 TGTGCCAGCAGTGACCGCTATAGGAGCTCCTACAATGAGCAGTTCTTC CASSDRYRSSYNEQFF
NA TRBJ2-7 TRBD2 TRBV28 14 TGTGCCACCCTGACTAGCGGTAGCTCCTACGAGCAGTACTTC CATLTSGSSYEQYF
NA TRBJ2-7 NA TRBV4-2 15 TGTGCCAGCAGCCAAGACGGGGACGGACTTTACGAGCAGTACTTC CASSQDGDGLYEQYF
NA TRBJ1-2 NA TRBV7-9 13 TGTGCCAGCAGCACCCGATTGTTCTATGGCTACACCTTC CASSTRLFYGYTF
NA TRBJ2-1 NA TRBV7-8 12 TGTGCCAGCAGCGGTGCGTACAATGAGCAGTTCTTC CASSGAYNEQFF
NA TRBJ2-5 TRBD1 TRBV5-4 17 TGTGCCAGCAGCTTGGCCCTTTTGACAGGGCCCCAAGAGACCCAGTACTTC CASSLALLTGPQETQYF